The sequence of this T cell receptor (beta chain) was determined in a study of cytomegalovirus exposure and HLA in healthy donors. CDR1 is SEHNR and CDR2 is FQNEAQ in the germline V gene (reference sequence). The CDR3 totals 15 residues. Between the trimmed V and J ends, which lost 5 bases and 4 bases, there was a span of 14 bases. It was with 60 Vbeta and 13 Jbeta primers that the PCR ran. Profiled with immunoSEQ multiplex PCR; TCRdb holds only in-frame clones, not every one. The data hold about 57,000 clones, with 83% observed a single time. The source of this sequence is a man aged 30 to 45 in good health and CMV-seronegative. The specimen was PBMCs. The chain couples TRBV7-9 to TRBJ1-4; tentative D call: TRBD1 (5 bases). CDR3 in DNA: TGTGCCAGCAGCAACGTCCGGGACTTTAATGAAAAACTGTTTTTT. It translates to CASSNVRDFNEKLFF. The variable domain in full, completed from reference TRBV7-9 and TRBJ1-4, reads DTGVSQNPRHKITKRGQNVTFRCDPISEHNRLYWYRQTLGQGPEFLTYFQNEAQLEKSRLLSDRFSAERPKGSFSTLEIQRTEQGDSAMYLCASSNVRDFNEKLFFGSGTQLSVL.